This paragraph reports one T cell receptor (beta chain). Its antigen is not identified. An end of the junction differs from the germline gene, which may be a read error. Combining a sample-barcoded 5' primer with a J-beta primer mix, a second PCR ran for roughly 7 to 12 cycles. TCRdb analysed the 5' RACE reads with MiXCR anew, one entry per CDR3 protein. The table records more than 800,000 distinct CDR3 sequences, more than 25% of them present only once. The CDR3 runs to 15 residues. CDR1 and CDR2 (germline): MNHEY, SVGEGT. This sample was included in a study of blood T cells in healthy people across ages. General study results and limits: Investigators treated diversity estimates from one million T cells as underestimates.

Sequenced sample: blood. This TCR was sampled from a woman over 75 in good health. This chain uses TRBV6-2 or TRBV6-3 with TRBJ2-2, with D tentatively TRBD1 or TRBD2 (5 bases each). The CDR3 DNA reads TGTGCCAGCAGTTATCGGGACCCCGGGGCCGGGGAGCGGTTTTTT. It codes for CASSYRDPGAGERFF.